This T cell receptor beta chain was found in a study of shared clonotypes between healthy human individuals. Study-wide points: The represented genetic and exposure-history diversity was limited by the small number of donors.

Naive CD8 cells were CD45RO-negative, positively selected for CCR7, excluding terminally differentiated effector memory CD45RA+ cells. Turning to this clone: Its cognate antigen is unknown.

Sequencing used immunoSEQ multiplex PCR; TCRdb keeps in-frame clones, though not all of them. The table has a few million clones, 93% seen once. Material for sequencing was naive CD8+ T cells from PBMCs. The receptor comes from a man younger than 35 in good health. Some clones in this sample may be carry-over from other donors' samples.

CDR3 protein: CASSESRVVETQYF. CDR3 DNA: TGTGCCAGCAGCGAGAGCCGGGTAGTAGAGACCCAGTACTTC. V gene TRBV9 combines with J gene TRBJ2-5; D uncertain. CDR1 SGDLS and CDR2 YYNGEE come from the germline V gene. The CDR3 sequence is 14 residues long. V was trimmed by 3 bases and J by 4 bases, leaving 13 bases between them.